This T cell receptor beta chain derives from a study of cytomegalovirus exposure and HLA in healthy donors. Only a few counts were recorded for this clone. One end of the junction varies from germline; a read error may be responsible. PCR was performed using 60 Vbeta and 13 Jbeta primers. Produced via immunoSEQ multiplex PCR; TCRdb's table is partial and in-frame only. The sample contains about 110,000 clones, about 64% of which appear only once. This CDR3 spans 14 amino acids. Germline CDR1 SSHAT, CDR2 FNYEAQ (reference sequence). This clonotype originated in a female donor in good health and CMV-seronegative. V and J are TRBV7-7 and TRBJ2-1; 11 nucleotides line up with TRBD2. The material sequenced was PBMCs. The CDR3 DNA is TGTGCTAGCAGCCCTCGGACTAGCGGGAATGAGCAGTTCTTC. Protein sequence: CASSPRTSGNEQFF.